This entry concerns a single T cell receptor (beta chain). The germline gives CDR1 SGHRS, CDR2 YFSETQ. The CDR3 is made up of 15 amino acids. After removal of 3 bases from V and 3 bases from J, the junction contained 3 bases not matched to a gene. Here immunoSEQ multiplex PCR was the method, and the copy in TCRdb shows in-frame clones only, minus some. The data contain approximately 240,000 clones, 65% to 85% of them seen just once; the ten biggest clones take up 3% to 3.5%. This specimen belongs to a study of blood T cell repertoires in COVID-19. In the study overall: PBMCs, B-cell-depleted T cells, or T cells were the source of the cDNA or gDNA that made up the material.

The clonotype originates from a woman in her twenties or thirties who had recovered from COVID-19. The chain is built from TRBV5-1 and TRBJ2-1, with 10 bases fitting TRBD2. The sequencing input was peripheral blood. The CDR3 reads CASSSSGSYYNEQFF. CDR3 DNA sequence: TGCGCCAGCAGCTCTAGCGGGAGTTACTACAATGAGCAGTTCTTC.